These 2 T cell receptor beta chains came from one sample sequenced in a study of blood T cell repertoires in COVID-19 (dated by TCRdb to between 2020 and 2021). The protocol used for the library was the immunoSEQ multiplex PCR assay. Entries here come from immuneACCESS through TCRdb and include only in-frame sequences with V and J called. Some clones fail to appear in such tables; in the studies checked, an unresolved V gene covers under half of the shortfall, and the cause of the remainder is unknown. This sample lists 110,000 or so clones; more than 80% were detected once. Jointly, the top ten make up approximately 5.1% of the sample. Specimen: peripheral blood. The origin of the receptors is a woman aged 55-69 years with COVID-19, enrolled during active disease.

V gene TRBV7-6 combines with J gene TRBJ1-2; the D gene is possibly TRBD1 (6 bases). The CDR3 runs to 14 residues. With 3 bases removed from V and 8 bases from J, the gap between germline ends came to 16 bases. Germline V gene lookup returns CDR1 SGHVS and CDR2 FNYEAQ. As DNA, the CDR3 is TGTGCCAGCAGCTTTGCAGGGGCCGCGTCGGGCTACACCTTC. It is translated as CASSFAGAASGYTF.

This clone has just one count. This chain joins TRBV27 and TRBJ2-7, with D possibly TRBD1 on 5 matching bases. The CDR3 spans 15 residues. The V and J ends lost 7 bases and 6 bases respectively, with 22 bases between them. CDR1 and CDR2 from the germline V gene are MNHEY and SMNVEV (reference sequence). The CDR3: CASIPLNRYTGEQYF. CDR3 sequence (DNA): TGTGCCAGCATCCCTCTAAACAGGTATACGGGCGAGCAGTACTTC.